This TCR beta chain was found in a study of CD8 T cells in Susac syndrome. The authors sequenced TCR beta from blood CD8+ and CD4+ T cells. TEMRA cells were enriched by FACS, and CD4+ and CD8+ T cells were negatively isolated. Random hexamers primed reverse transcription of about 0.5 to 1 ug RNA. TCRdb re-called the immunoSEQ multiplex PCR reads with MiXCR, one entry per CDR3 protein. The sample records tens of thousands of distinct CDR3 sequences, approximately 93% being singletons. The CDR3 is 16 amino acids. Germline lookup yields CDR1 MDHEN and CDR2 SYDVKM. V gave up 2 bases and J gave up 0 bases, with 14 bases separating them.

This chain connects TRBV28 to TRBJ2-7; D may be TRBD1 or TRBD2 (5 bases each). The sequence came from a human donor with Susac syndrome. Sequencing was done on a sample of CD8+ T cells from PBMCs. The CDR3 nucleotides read TGTGCCAGCAGTTTAAACAAGGGGAGAAGCTCCTACGAGCAGTACTTC. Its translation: CASSLNKGRSSYEQYF.